One and the same sample provided the 24 T cell receptor beta chains below, sequenced in a study of CD8+ T cells in alopecia areata. cDNA prepared by RNA extraction and subsequent reverse transcription served as the template for sequencing. The protocol was immunoSEQ multiplex PCR, while the TCRdb copy is restricted to in-frame clones and leaves out a portion. The data contain some 30,000 clones, about 74% of them singletons. Sequencing used NKG2D-low CD8+ T cells sorted from blood. The receptors come from a human donor with alopecia areata.

V gene TRBV23-1 combines with J gene TRBJ1-2, with D perhaps TRBD1 (6 bases). Being an ORF, TRBV23-1 has a function that is uncertain. The V and J ends lost 0 bases and 9 bases respectively, with 29 bases between them. This CDR3 spans 19 amino acids. CDR3 bases: TGCGCCAGCAGTCAATCAAGCTCCAGGGGTTGGATTCTTGCGCTGTGCTACACCTTC. This codes for CASSQSSSRGWILALCYTF.

J is TRBJ2-7 and V is TRBV14; 8 bases fit TRBD1. Losses at the gene ends were 4 bases for V and 7 bases for J; bases not matched to a gene: 12. Germline V gene sequence: CDR1 SGHDN, CDR2 FVKESK. The CDR3 totals 15 residues. The CDR3 region has the DNA TGTGCCAGCAGCCGCCTACGGACAGGGACCTGGGAGCAGTACTTC. As protein: CASSRLRTGTWEQYF.

The chain recombines TRBV27 with TRBJ2-3; D not certain. The germline CDR1 and CDR2 sequences are MNHEY and SMNVEV (reference sequence). The CDR3 loop spans 13 amino acids. Deletions cut 5 bases from V and 8 bases from J, with 14 bases between. DNA of the CDR3: TGTGCCAGCAGTCTTCTCGAGAGTGTTACGCAGTATTTT. Protein sequence: CASSLLESVTQYF.

The chain has TRBV29-1 and TRBJ2-2, with 7 bases that match TRBD1. V shed 6 bases, J shed 5 bases, and the junction held 9 bases outside the gene matches. This CDR3 has 14 amino acids. Germline-derived CDR1 and CDR2 are SQVTM and ANQGSEA. Here the CDR3 DNA reads TGCAGCGTCGTCGCCGGGACAGAGACCGGGGAGCTGTTTTTT. Amino acid sequence: CSVVAGTETGELFF.

The CDR3 region is CASSQGSPSGNTIYF. CDR3 in DNA: TGCGCCAGCAGCCAAGGGAGTCCCTCTGGAAACACCATATATTTT. The rearrangement links TRBV4-1 to TRBJ1-3; D ambiguous. CDR1 and CDR2 (germline): MGHRA, YSYEKL. Trimming pared 1 base from V and 0 bases from J, leaving 7 bases between. The CDR3 length is 15 residues.

V and J are TRBV9 and TRBJ2-1, with D maybe TRBD2 (6 bases). The germline CDR1 and CDR2 sequences are SGDLS and YYNGEE. V was shortened by 2 bases and J by 3 bases, with 18 bases between the two germline ends. The CDR3 totals 17 residues. For the CDR3, the DNA is TGTGCCAGCAGCGTTCCCATAGCGGAGCCCAACTACAATGAGCAGTTCTTC. Translating gives CASSVPIAEPNYNEQFF.

This clone was counted between two and nine times. The rearrangement links TRBV7-6 to TRBJ1-1; a weak D match, TRBD1 (6 bases). The germline V gene has CDR1 SGHVS and CDR2 FNYEAQ. V was pared by 0 bases and J by 1 base, with 9 bases between. The length of the CDR3 is 15 residues. The CDR3 loop reads CASSLAPGANTEAFF. For the CDR3, the DNA is TGTGCCAGCAGCTTAGCCCCGGGGGCGAACACTGAAGCTTTCTTT. Variable domain in full (rest from reference TRBV7-6 and TRBJ1-1): GAGVSQSPRYKVTKRGQDVALRCDPISGHVSLYWYRQALGQGPEFLTYFNYEAQQDKSGLPNDRFSAERPEGSISTLTIQRTEQRDSAMYRCASSLAPGANTEAFFGQGTRLTVV.

This chain connects TRBV25-1 to TRBJ1-1, with D uncertain. The CDR3 totals 13 residues. V lost 3 bases to trimming and J lost 1 base, with 6 bases between them. Looked up from germline, CDR1 is MGHDK and CDR2 is SYGVNS. The CDR3 loop is CASSDGWNTEAFF. The CDR3 DNA is TGTGCCAGCAGTGACGGGTGGAACACTGAAGCTTTCTTT. The variable domain in full, with the rest retrieved from reference TRBV25-1 and TRBJ1-1, is EADIYQTPRYLVIGTGKKITLECSQTMGHDKMYWYQQDPGMELHLIHYSYGVNSTEKGDLSSESTVSRIRTEHFPLTLESARPSHTSQYLCASSDGWNTEAFFGQGTRLTVV.

The rearrangement uses TRBV2 and TRBJ2-1; TRBD2 matches at 9 bases. Germline values: CDR1 SNHLY, CDR2 FYNNEI. After removal of 4 bases from V and 5 bases from J, the junction contained 15 bases not matched to a gene. CDR3 length: 18 amino acids. CDR3 residues: CASSGPSGRTSVDNEQFF. The DNA of the CDR3 is TGTGCCAGCAGTGGACCCTCCGGCCGGACTAGCGTCGACAATGAGCAGTTCTTC.

The rearrangement uses TRBV27 and TRBJ2-7, with TRBD1 identical over 7 bases. CDR1 MNHEY and CDR2 SMNVEV come from the germline V gene (reference sequence). The CDR3 is 15 amino acids. Trimming cost V 5 bases and J 1 base; bases outside gene matches: 8. The CDR3 is CASSQGPDRSYEQYF. DNA for the CDR3: TGTGCCAGCAGTCAAGGACCGGACAGGTCCTACGAGCAGTACTTC.

This clone was counted a few times. The chain has TRBV19 and TRBJ2-1; D ambiguous. V lost 3 bases to trimming and J lost 5 bases, with 5 bases between them. Per germline, CDR1 LNHDA and CDR2 SQIVND (reference sequence). The CDR3 consists of 12 residues. The CDR3 DNA reads as TGTGCCAGTAGTATGACCAACAATGAGCAGTTCTTC. Protein product: CASSMTNNEQFF.

The chain has TRBV27 and TRBJ1-1; TRBD1 agrees at 7 bases. The germline V gene has CDR1 MNHEY and CDR2 SMNVEV (reference sequence). V lost 5 bases and J lost 3; bases outside the gene matches: 6. This CDR3 spans 14 amino acids. For the CDR3, the DNA is TGTGCCAGCAGTCAAAGACAGGGCTACACTGAAGCTTTCTTT. The encoded protein is CASSQRQGYTEAFF.

This sequence joins TRBV4-1 and TRBJ1-4; weak D call: TRBD1 (5 bases). The V end lost 0 bases, the J end lost 6 bases, and 11 bases lay between the germline ends. The germline gives CDR1 MGHRA, CDR2 YSYEKL. CDR3 length: 15 residues. The CDR3 bases are TGCGCCAGCAGCCAAGATGAGGGGATCGATGAAAAACTGTTTTTT. Translating gives CASSQDEGIDEKLFF.

This chain connects TRBV29-1 to TRBJ2-5; D gene uncertain. Germline V lookup: CDR1 SQVTM, CDR2 ANQGSEA. Trimming took off 1 base at V and 7 bases at J, with 16 bases between the two ends. This CDR3 is built from 14 residues. This chain's CDR3 is CSVEVSGRFGTQYF. CDR3 bases: TGCAGCGTTGAAGTTTCGGGTCGCTTTGGGACCCAGTACTTC.

CDR3 sequence: CASSAGAGDSETQYF. The CDR3 DNA follows: TGTGCCAGCAGTGCAGGCGCAGGGGATTCAGAGACCCAGTACTTC. V is TRBV6-1 and J is TRBJ2-5; tentative D call: TRBD1 (6 bases). This CDR3 has 15 residues. Germline CDR1 MNHNS, CDR2 SASEGT. The V gene lost 4 bases and the J gene lost 4 bases, with 16 bases spanning the gap.

The chain recombines TRBV7-2 with TRBJ2-1; perhaps TRBD2 as D (6 bases). Germline V lookup: CDR1 SGHTA, CDR2 FQGNSA. The CDR3 has 15 residues. V lost 5 bases and J lost 5, with 16 bases in between. The CDR3 protein is CASSAGHGGDNEQFF. In DNA, the CDR3 is TGTGCCAGCAGCGCAGGCCACGGCGGGGACAATGAGCAGTTCTTC.

The V gene is TRBV4-1, the J gene TRBJ2-2; possibly TRBD2 for D (5 bases). The CDR3 is 15 residues long. Trimming left V 1 base short and J 7 bases short, with 13 bases between. Germline V gene lookup returns CDR1 MGHRA and CDR2 YSYEKL. CDR3 sequence: CASSQASQLGGELFF. The CDR3 DNA sequence: TGCGCCAGCAGCCAAGCTAGCCAGCTTGGCGGGGAGCTGTTTTTT.

The CDR3 region has the DNA TGCAGCGTTATACCACAGGGGGCCAACACCGGGGAGCTGTTTTTT. This codes for CSVIPQGANTGELFF. J is TRBJ2-2 and V is TRBV29-1, with 9 nucleotides matching TRBD1. Germline V lookup: CDR1 SQVTM, CDR2 ANQGSEA. This CDR3 spans 15 amino acids. V gave up 5 bases and J gave up 2 bases; unmatched junction bases: 6.

This clone was recorded once. The rearrangement uses TRBV10-3 and TRBJ2-7, with 9 bases identical to TRBD1. CDR1 and CDR2 (germline): ENHRY, SYGVKD. With 5 bases clipped from V and 2 bases from J, the junction kept 4 bases outside the gene matches. The CDR3 contains 14 residues. CDR3 sequence (DNA): TGTGCCATCAGTAGGACAGGGGTCCCCTACGAGCAGTACTTC. Its protein product is CAISRTGVPYEQYF.

V is TRBV4-1 and J is TRBJ2-1; 8 nucleotides line up with TRBD2. Germline V gene lookup returns CDR1 MGHRA and CDR2 YSYEKL. The junction had 10 bases not matched to a gene; V was cut back by 7 bases and J by 8 bases. The CDR3 is made up of 14 amino acids. CDR3 residues: CASTVERELHEQFF. DNA of the CDR3: TGCGCCAGCACCGTCGAGCGGGAGCTACATGAGCAGTTCTTC.

This clone was detected only once. V and J are TRBV25-1 and TRBJ2-5; TRBD1 matches at 7 bases. This CDR3 is 17 amino acids long. Looked up from germline, CDR1 is MGHDK and CDR2 is SYGVNS. V trimming: 2 bases; J trimming: 3 bases; junction bases outside the gene matches: 12. The CDR3, as DNA: TGTGCCAGCAGTGAAGGCCCAAGGACAGGCTCGAAAGAGACCCAGTACTTC. Translation gives CASSEGPRTGSKETQYF.

V and J are TRBV29-1 and TRBJ2-7, with 10 bases fitting TRBD1. Germline lookup yields CDR1 SQVTM and CDR2 ANQGSEA. The V gene end was trimmed by 6 bases and the J gene end by 5 bases; junction bases not matched to a gene: 7. The CDR3 runs 13 residues. The DNA for the CDR3 is TGCAGCGTCTTAGGGACAGGGGTTGACGAGCAGTACTTC. This encodes CSVLGTGVDEQYF.

The chain combines TRBV13 with TRBJ2-3; 14 nucleotides agree with TRBD2. The CDR3 length is 16 residues. V shed 5 bases and J 4 bases; nucleotides not matched to a gene: 5. Germline CDR1 and CDR2: PRHDT and FYEKMQ (reference sequence). CDR3 coding DNA: TGTGCCAGCAGCCTTCAGACTAGCGGGGGGGCAGATACGCAGTATTTT. This translates into CASSLQTSGGADTQYF.

This clone was recorded a few times. The rearrangement links TRBV6-4 to TRBJ2-1; the D gene is possibly TRBD1 (6 bases). V was clipped by 0 bases and J by 4 bases, with 13 bases between them. The CDR3 has 16 residues. Per the germline V gene, CDR1 is MRHNA and CDR2 is SNTAGT. Here the CDR3 DNA reads TGTGCCAGCAGTGACTCGGCCAGGGGTCCTTACAATGAGCAGTTCTTC. Residues: CASSDSARGPYNEQFF.